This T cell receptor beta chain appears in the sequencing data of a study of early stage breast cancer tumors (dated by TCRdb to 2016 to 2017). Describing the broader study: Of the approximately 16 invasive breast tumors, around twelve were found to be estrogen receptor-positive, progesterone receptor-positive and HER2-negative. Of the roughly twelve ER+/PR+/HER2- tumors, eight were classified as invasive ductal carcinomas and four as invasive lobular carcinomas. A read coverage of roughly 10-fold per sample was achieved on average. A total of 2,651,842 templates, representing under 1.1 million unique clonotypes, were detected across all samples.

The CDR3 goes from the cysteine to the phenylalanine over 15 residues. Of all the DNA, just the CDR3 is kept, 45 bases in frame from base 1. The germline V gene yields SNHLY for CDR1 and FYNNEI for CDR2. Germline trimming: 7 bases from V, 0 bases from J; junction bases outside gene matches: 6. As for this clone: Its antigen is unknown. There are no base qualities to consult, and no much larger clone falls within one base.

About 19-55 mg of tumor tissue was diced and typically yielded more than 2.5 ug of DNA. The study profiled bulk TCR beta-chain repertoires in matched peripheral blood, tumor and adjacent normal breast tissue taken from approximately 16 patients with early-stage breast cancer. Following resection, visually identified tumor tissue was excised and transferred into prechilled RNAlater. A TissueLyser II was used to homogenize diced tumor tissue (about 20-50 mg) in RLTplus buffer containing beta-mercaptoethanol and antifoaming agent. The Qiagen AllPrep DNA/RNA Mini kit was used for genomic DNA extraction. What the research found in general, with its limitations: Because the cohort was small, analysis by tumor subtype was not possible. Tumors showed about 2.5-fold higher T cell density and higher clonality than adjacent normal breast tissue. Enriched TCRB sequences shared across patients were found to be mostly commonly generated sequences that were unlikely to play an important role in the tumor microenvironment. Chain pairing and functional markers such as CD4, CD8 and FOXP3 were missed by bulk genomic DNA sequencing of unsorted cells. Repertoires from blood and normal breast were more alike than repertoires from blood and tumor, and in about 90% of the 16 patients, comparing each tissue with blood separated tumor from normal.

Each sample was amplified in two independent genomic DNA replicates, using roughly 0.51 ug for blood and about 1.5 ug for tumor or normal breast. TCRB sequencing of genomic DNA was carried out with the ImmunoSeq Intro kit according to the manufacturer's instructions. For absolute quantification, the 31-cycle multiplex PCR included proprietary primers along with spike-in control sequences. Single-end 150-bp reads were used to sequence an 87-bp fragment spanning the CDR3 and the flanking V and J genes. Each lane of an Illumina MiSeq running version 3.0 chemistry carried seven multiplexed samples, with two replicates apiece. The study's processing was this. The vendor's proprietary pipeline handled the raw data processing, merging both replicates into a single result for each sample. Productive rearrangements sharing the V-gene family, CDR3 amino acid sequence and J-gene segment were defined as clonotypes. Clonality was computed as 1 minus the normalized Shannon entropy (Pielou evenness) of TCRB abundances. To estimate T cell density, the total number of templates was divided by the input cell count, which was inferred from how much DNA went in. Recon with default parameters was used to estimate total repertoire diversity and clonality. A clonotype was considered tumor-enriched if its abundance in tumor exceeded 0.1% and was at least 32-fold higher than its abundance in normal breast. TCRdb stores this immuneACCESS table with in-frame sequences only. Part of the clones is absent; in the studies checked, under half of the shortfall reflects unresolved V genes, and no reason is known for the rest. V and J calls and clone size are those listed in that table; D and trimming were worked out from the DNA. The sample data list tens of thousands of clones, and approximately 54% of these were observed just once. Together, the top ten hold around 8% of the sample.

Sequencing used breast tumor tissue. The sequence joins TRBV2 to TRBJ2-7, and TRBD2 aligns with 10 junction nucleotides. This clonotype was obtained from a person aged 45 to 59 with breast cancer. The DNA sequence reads TGTGCCAGCAAAAAGGGACTAGCGCACTCCTACGAGCAGTACTTC. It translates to CASKKGLAHSYEQYF.